This T cell receptor (beta chain) was recorded in a study of CD8 T cells in ankylosing spondylitis. TCRdb re-analysed the 5' RACE reads in MiXCR, keeping a single row per CDR3 protein. The repertoire has more than 35,000 distinct CDR3 sequences, roughly 2.5% of them found once; the top ten carry 4.6%. The table lists this clonotype with many counts. The CDR3 is 16 amino acids. The germline gives CDR1 SGDLS, CDR2 YYNGEE. The V and J ends lost 3 bases and 8 bases, in that order; junction bases with no gene match: 9. Material: blood, either unsorted or a sorted T cell fraction (not recorded which). The TCR originated in a male donor with ankylosing spondylitis or in good health (not recorded which). The V gene is TRBV9, the J gene TRBJ2-1, with TRBD2 matching over 12 bases. The DNA of the CDR3 is TGTGCCAGCAGCGGACTAGCGGGAGTACACGGGCATGAGCAGTTCTTC. The encoded protein is CASSGLAGVHGHEQFF.